This entry describes one T cell receptor (beta chain). In the original analysis: Quantification of nucleated cells was approximated via reference gene primer amplification. The repertoire was sequenced with immunoSEQ multiplex PCR; TCRdb's copy has only in-frame clones and lacks some. That table supplies the V and J calls and clone size; D and trimming were determined from the DNA. Here the sample spans hundreds of thousands of clones, 82% being singletons. This record comes from a study of blood T cell repertoires in COVID-19. The source of this sequence is a woman over 75 with acute or convalescent COVID-19. The sequenced sample was peripheral blood.

The CDR3 nucleotides read TGTGCCAGCAGTTTTGACAGGGTAGAAAAACTGTTTTTT. Translated: CASSFDRVEKLFF. The rearrangement uses TRBV2 and TRBJ1-4; 7 nucleotides align to TRBD1. J lost 8 bases, V lost 5 bases, and 5 bases had no gene match. The CDR3 length is 13 residues. The V gene's germline CDR1 is SNHLY and CDR2 FYNNEI. The full variable domain, with the rest looked up from reference TRBV2 and TRBJ1-4, is EPEVTQTPSHQVTQMGQEVILRCVPISNHLYFYWYRQILGQKVEFLVSFYNNEISEKSEIFDDQFSVERPDGSNFTLKIRSTKLEDSAMYFCASSFDRVEKLFFGSGTQLSVL.